These 10 T cell receptor beta chains were sequenced from one sample in a study of cytomegalovirus exposure and HLA in healthy donors. A multiplex PCR was run with 60 Vbeta primers and 13 Jbeta primers. The data were produced by immunoSEQ multiplex PCR, yet TCRdb's version contains in-frame clones alone and is incomplete. There are approximately 190,000 clones in the sample; around 83% occur only once, and about 0.8% lies in the top ten. Sequenced sample: PBMCs. The receptors originated from a woman aged 18-35 years in good health and CMV-seronegative.

This clone was counted once. The chain carries TRBV13 and TRBJ2-3, with 10 nucleotides matching TRBD2. Germline V CDR1 and CDR2: PRHDT, FYEKMQ (reference sequence). Unmatched junction bases numbered 12, after V lost 2 bases and J lost 4 bases. The CDR3 is made up of 18 amino acids. CDR3 protein: CASSLTGLASEKADTQYF. In nucleotides, the CDR3 is TGTGCCAGCAGCTTAACGGGACTAGCGAGTGAGAAGGCAGATACGCAGTATTTT.

The chain has TRBV27 and TRBJ2-2, with D possibly TRBD2 on 12 matching bases. Germline V gene sequence: CDR1 MNHEY, CDR2 SMNVEV (reference sequence). This CDR3 has 21 amino acids. V lost 1 base, J lost 4 bases, and 28 bases lay in between. The CDR3 sequence is CASSLFRPGQGGLAGTGELFF. In DNA form, the CDR3 reads TGTGCCAGCAGTTTATTCCGTCCGGGACAGGGGGGACTAGCGGGCACCGGGGAGCTGTTTTTT.

The chain combines TRBV27 with TRBJ1-5; weak D call: TRBD1 (5 bases). Looked up from germline, CDR1 is MNHEY and CDR2 is SMNVEV (reference sequence). The CDR3 is 17 amino acids. Trimming took off 2 bases at V and 1 base at J, with 15 bases between the two ends. The CDR3 DNA reads as TGTGCCAGCAGTTTAATGGCGGGGGAAAGAAGCAATCAGCCCCAGCATTTT. Its protein is CASSLMAGERSNQPQHF.

V and J are TRBV27 and TRBJ2-7, with 12 bases aligning to TRBD2. This CDR3 has 14 amino acids. The germline V gene encodes CDR1 MNHEY and CDR2 SMNVEV (reference sequence). Trimming cost V 6 bases and J 5 bases; bases outside gene matches: 5. CDR3 in DNA: TGTGCCAGCAGCCGGACTAGCGGGATAGACGAGCAGTACTTC. This sequence encodes CASSRTSGIDEQYF.

The chain links TRBV11-2 to TRBJ1-1; possibly TRBD1 for D (5 bases). The CDR3 is made up of 15 amino acids. The V gene's germline CDR1 is SGHAT and CDR2 FQNNGV. The V end was cut by 5 bases, the J end by 5 bases, with 18 bases between. The CDR3 reads CASSPQRGGLTEAFF. The CDR3, as DNA: TGTGCCAGCAGCCCTCAACGGGGGGGATTGACTGAAGCTTTCTTT.

This clone was observed a few times. This chain links TRBV6-1 with TRBJ2-1; TRBD1 aligns across 9 bases. V shed 6 bases and J 8 bases; nucleotides not matched to a gene: 5. The CDR3 has 13 residues. The germline V gene encodes CDR1 MNHNS and CDR2 SASEGT. The CDR3, as DNA: TGTGCCAGCAGGAGACAGGGGGTTGATGAGCAGTTCTTC. Its protein product is CASRRQGVDEQFF.

This chain connects TRBV2 to TRBJ1-1; 7 bases match TRBD1. CDR1 SNHLY and CDR2 FYNNEI come from the germline V gene. V lost 5 bases, J lost 0 bases, and 12 bases stayed unmatched. The CDR3 is 17 amino acids. This chain's CDR3 is CASSLKTGTLMNTEAFF. As DNA, the CDR3 is TGTGCCAGCAGTCTTAAGACAGGGACCCTCATGAACACTGAAGCTTTCTTT.

The CDR3 coding sequence is TGTGCCAGTAGTACCGACAGGGGGCCTGGAAACACCATATATTTT. This gives the protein CASSTDRGPGNTIYF. This chain connects TRBV19 to TRBJ1-3; 10 bases match TRBD1. Germline V CDR1 and CDR2: LNHDA, SQIVND (reference sequence). The CDR3 has 15 amino acids. Trimming at V came to 4 bases and at J to 2 bases, leaving 2 bases not matched to a gene. Combining the CDR3 with reference TRBV19 and TRBJ1-3 gives the whole variable domain DGGITQSPKYLFRKEGQNVTLSCEQNLNHDAMYWYRQDPGQGLRLIYYSQIVNDFQKGDIAEGYSVSREKKESFPLTVTSAQKNPTAFYLCASSTDRGPGNTIYFGEGSWLTVV.

This clone was seen only once. The rearrangement joins TRBV2 to TRBJ2-7, with 7 bases aligning to TRBD2. The J segment lost 1 base and the V segment lost 8 bases, leaving 8 bases of the junction unmatched. Germline loops: CDR1 SNHLY, CDR2 FYNNEI. The CDR3 sequence is 14 residues long. The CDR3 nucleotides read TGTGCCAGCGGTCCGACTAGCATATCCTACGAGCAGTACTTC. This encodes CASGPTSISYEQYF.

This clone came up once. The genes are TRBV11-2 and TRBJ2-5; 7 bases agree with TRBD2. The CDR3 sequence is 14 residues long. Trimming cost V 4 bases and J 1 base; bases outside gene matches: 3. Germline V gene sequence: CDR1 SGHAT, CDR2 FQNNGV. The CDR3 DNA reads as TGTGCCAGCAGCTGGGGGGGGGTCCAAGAGACCCAGTACTTC. Protein: CASSWGGVQETQYF. Full variable domain (outside the CDR3, taken from reference TRBV11-2 and TRBJ2-5): EAGVAQSPRYKIIEKRQSVAFWCNPISGHATLYWYQQILGQGPKLLIQFQNNGVVDDSQLPKDRFSAERLKGVDSTLKIQPAKLEDSAVYLCASSWGGVQETQYFGPGTRLLVL.